The present TCR beta chain was sequenced within a study of identical twins. Regarding the study as a whole: Cross-sectional statistical analysis, not tracking of the same donors, underpinned the conclusions.

TCRdb called the 5' RACE reads again in MiXCR, with one record for every CDR3 protein. The sample includes some 660,000 distinct CDR3 sequences, more than 6.5% of them seen just once. There were only healthy Caucasians among the donors. This clonotype was detected ten times or more. Its cognate antigen is unknown. With V trimmed by 7 bases and J by 4 bases, 6 bases remained unmatched. The CDR3 loop spans 15 amino acids. From germline, CDR1 is WSHSY and CDR2 SAAADI. This sample was shared with a second study, whose subject was yellow fever vaccine responses in identical twins.

The V gene is TRBV10-2, the J gene TRBJ2-1, with 11 bases aligning to TRBD1. Specimen: PBMCs. This TCR came from a woman between 18 and 30 years old in good health. The DNA for the CDR3 is TGCGCCAGCAACTTGGACAGGGGGCCTTACAATGAGCAGTTCTTC. This codes for CASNLDRGPYNEQFF.